This T cell receptor (beta chain) came from a study of cytomegalovirus exposure and HLA in healthy donors (TCRdb year 2017). Study-wide context: The 700 or so repertoires of the first cohort and the approximately 130 validation repertoires were produced on the same platform, according to a later analysis. The aim of the study was to test whether cataloging public T cell receptors could identify signatures of past pathogen exposure. High-throughput TCR immunosequencing, statistical association of individual TCRs with disease status, and machine learning were combined to predict cytomegalovirus infection status. Besides the first cohort of roughly 640 subjects, a separate validation cohort made up of about 120 different subjects was used.

The donors were included in the validation cohort of over a hundred subjects, a group kept apart from the roughly 680-subject first cohort. This clone showed up just once. Its antigen has not been determined. No base-level quality is on record; no much larger clone is a single base apart. The receptor library was made with the immunoSEQ multiplex PCR assay. Turning to the authors' computational methods: A statistical classification framework was built to diagnose cytomegalovirus status from the catalog of TCR beta chain sequences. As stored in TCRdb, this immuneACCESS dataset retains in-frame rearrangements with V and J assigned. A fraction of the clones does not appear; measured against another copy, unresolved V genes explain less than half of the discrepancy, and the remainder lacks a known reason. That table supplies the V and J calls and clone size; D and trimming were determined from the DNA. The sample yields 70,000 to 75,000 clones; less than 95% were counted once. Together, the top ten hold 1% of the sample.

What the work shows at the level of the full study, not this receptor alone: In the study, approximately 150 TCR beta chains were listed as associated with cytomegalovirus. It was suggested by the authors that the approach could potentially be generalized to other disease states and immunological phenotypes. Subsequent analysis determined that TCRs grouped into clusters in the first cohort also showed a tendency toward co-occurrence across the 120 validation repertoires, and 94% of cluster scores exceeded 0. The classifier was reported to diagnose cytomegalovirus status with high specificity and sensitivity in both the original cohort and the validation cohort. The validation cohort had no HLA typing available for a later analysis, so co-occurrence within that cohort was assessed over all 120 or so repertoires. A few of the identified cytomegalovirus-associated TCR beta chains were confirmed in vitro to be specific for cytomegalovirus antigens. While some public TCRs were present in many individuals, most TCR sequences turned up only very rarely across donors.

Sequenced: PBMCs. This sequence originates from a woman under 30 in good health and CMV-seronegative.

The nucleotide sequence reads TGTGCCAGCAGCTCTCGACAGGGGGCCAACACTGAAGCTTTCTTT. It translates to CASSSRQGANTEAFF. The rearranged chain carries TRBV7-8 and TRBJ1-1; the central 10 bases match TRBD1. Unmatched junction bases come to 4, with V trimmed by 4 bases and J by 2 bases. The CDR3 sequence holds 15 residues, the cysteine and phenylalanine included. This entry keeps only the CDR3 DNA: 45 bases, framed from base 1. The germline V gene supplies CDR1 SGHVS and CDR2 FQNEAQ.